These 21 T cell receptor beta chains came from one sample sequenced in a study of radiation and T cells in renal cell carcinoma. Libraries were prepared by immunoSEQ multiplex PCR; TCRdb keeps only in-frame clonotypes and omits some of them. The sample has approximately 70,000 clones, about 80% seen once. Time point noted: blood 4 weeks post-SBRT, at nephrectomy. Stated treatment: 15 Gy SBRT to primary tumor, nephrectomy 4 weeks later. The starting material was blood, obtained from a patient whose treatment included radiotherapy and nephrectomy. All receptors derive from a man between 60 and 70 years old with renal cell carcinoma.

The chain carries TRBV30 and TRBJ2-3; D is possibly TRBD2 (7 bases). The CDR3 extends over 14 amino acids. V was trimmed by 4 bases and J by 4 bases, leaving 15 bases between them. The germline V gene encodes CDR1 GTSNPN and CDR2 SVGIG (reference sequence). CDR3 sequence reads: CAWKGGPGADTQYF. The CDR3 DNA reads TGTGCCTGGAAGGGGGGGCCGGGGGCAGATACGCAGTATTTT.

This rearrangement joins TRBV7-9 to TRBJ2-5; D is tentatively TRBD1 or TRBD2 (7 bases each). Germline values: CDR1 SEHNR, CDR2 FQNEAQ (reference sequence). The CDR3 sequence is 14 residues long. Trimming removed 4 bases at V and 4 bases at J, with 13 bases between. The CDR3 DNA sequence: TGTGCCAGCAGCTCCACAGGGGAGGGAGAGACCCAGTACTTC. Translating gives CASSSTGEGETQYF.

The V call is TRBV4-3, the J call TRBJ1-2; 7 positions match TRBD1. The germline CDR1 and CDR2 sequences are LGHNA and YSLEER. With V trimmed by 3 bases and J by 11 bases, 6 bases remained unmatched. The CDR3 covers 12 residues. The CDR3 DNA reads as TGCGCCAGCAGCCAGTACGGACAGGCATACACCTTC. It codes for CASSQYGQAYTF.

V gene TRBV7-8 combines with J gene TRBJ2-7; a weak D match, TRBD2 (7 bases). The CDR3 is 16 residues long. Trimming cost V 5 bases and J 4 bases, with 21 bases left between them. The germline gives CDR1 SGHVS, CDR2 FQNEAQ. The CDR3 region is CASSPGAPAGTYEQYF. In nucleotides, the CDR3 is TGTGCCAGCAGCCCAGGGGCCCCAGCGGGGACGTACGAGCAGTACTTC.

This rearrangement joins TRBV6-1 to TRBJ1-5, with unresolved D. V was clipped by 4 bases and J by 5 bases, with 9 bases between them. The germline V gene encodes CDR1 MNHNS and CDR2 SASEGT. The CDR3 runs to 13 residues. CDR3 nucleotides: TGTGCCAGCAGTGGCGGCATAGATCAGCCCCAGCATTTT. Translated, it gives CASSGGIDQPQHF.

There are a few counts of this clone. The chain carries TRBV18 and TRBJ2-3, with D tentatively TRBD2 (6 bases). V shed 6 bases and J shed 3 bases, with 16 bases lying between them. In germline, CDR1 is KGHSH, CDR2 LQKENI. The CDR3 has 15 amino acids. The DNA for the CDR3 is TGTGCCAGCTCCCGGGGGTTAGCGACGACAGATACGCAGTATTTT. Residues: CASSRGLATTDTQYF.

V gene TRBV5-1 combines with J gene TRBJ1-3, with D tentatively TRBD1 (5 bases). The CDR3 length is 18 residues. With 4 bases removed from V and 8 bases from J, the gap between germline ends came to 28 bases. Germline V gives CDR1 SGHRS, CDR2 YFSETQ. The CDR3 nucleotides read TGCGCCAGCAGCCCTGGGACGCACCTAATGGGGTTTTCGGACACCATATATTTT. Translation gives CASSPGTHLMGFSDTIYF.

This clone was seen only once. J is TRBJ1-6 and V is TRBV6-5; the match to TRBD1 covers 8 bases. The CDR3 length is 15 residues. The V and J ends lost 0 bases and 8 bases, in that order; junction bases with no gene match: 3. CDR1 MNHEY and CDR2 SVGAGI come from the germline V gene. CDR3 sequence: CASSYSTTGDSPLHF. CDR3 coding DNA: TGTGCCAGCAGTTACTCGACGACAGGGGATTCACCCCTCCACTTT.

The gene calls are TRBV4-1 and TRBJ1-4; maybe TRBD1 (5 bases). The germline V and J ends were trimmed by 5 bases and 6 bases, with 10 bases remaining between them. Germline CDR1 MGHRA, CDR2 YSYEKL. The CDR3 sequence is 13 residues long. CDR3 coding DNA: TGCGCCAGCAGCTGGCAGGGACATGAAAAACTGTTTTTT. Its protein product is CASSWQGHEKLFF.

V and J are TRBV14 and TRBJ2-5, with D perhaps TRBD1 or TRBD2 (5 bases each). The CDR3 length is 14 residues. V gave up 3 bases and J gave up 7 bases, with 15 bases separating them. Germline CDR1 is SGHDN and CDR2 is FVKESK. CDR3 sequence: CASSQQAGSGTQYF. CDR3 DNA sequence: TGTGCCAGCAGCCAGCAGGCAGGGAGTGGGACCCAGTACTTC.

The chain has TRBV19 and TRBJ1-1, with 8 bases fitting TRBD1. Looked up from germline, CDR1 is LNHDA and CDR2 is SQIVND (reference sequence). The CDR3 is 17 residues long. J was trimmed by 0 bases and V by 3 bases; bases with no gene match: 9. CDR3 sequence reads: CASSIRPDRELNTEAFF. In nucleotides, the CDR3 is TGTGCCAGTAGTATCCGCCCGGACAGGGAATTGAACACTGAAGCTTTCTTT.

The chain recombines TRBV7-2 with TRBJ2-7; D may match TRBD1 or TRBD2 (6 bases each). V was shortened by 2 bases and J by 2 bases, with 10 bases between the two germline ends. CDR1 and CDR2 (germline): SGHTA, FQGNSA. The CDR3 has 14 residues. The CDR3 region is CASSLTGAAYEQYV. DNA for the CDR3: TGTGCCAGCAGCTTAACGGGGGCGGCCTACGAGCAGTACGTC.

The chain joins TRBV7-6 to TRBJ1-1; D gene ambiguous. The CDR3 runs to 13 residues. Germline V lookup: CDR1 SGHVS, CDR2 FNYEAQ. V gave up 0 bases and J gave up 1 base, with 3 bases separating them. For the CDR3, the DNA is TGTGCCAGCAGCTTAGCCCAGAACACTGAAGCTTTCTTT. Protein sequence: CASSLAQNTEAFF.

This clone turned up a few times. The V and J genes are TRBV10-3 and TRBJ1-3, with 7 positions matching TRBD1. V was pared by 0 bases and J by 9 bases, with 8 bases of the junction left unmatched. CDR1 is ENHRY, CDR2 SYGVKD, per germline. This CDR3 spans 15 amino acids. In nucleotides, the CDR3 is TGTGCCATCAGTGAGTCGGGACAGAGGGCGAGCACCATATATTTT. This sequence encodes CAISESGQRASTIYF.

The CDR3 reads CASSPRGNTIYF. CDR3 nucleotide sequence: TGTGCCAGCTCACCACGGGGAAACACCATATATTTT. The rearrangement joins TRBV18 to TRBJ1-3, with D unresolved. The CDR3 extends over 12 amino acids. V shed 1 base and J shed 4 bases, with 2 bases lying between them. The germline gives CDR1 KGHSH, CDR2 LQKENI.

The chain couples TRBV6-1 to TRBJ1-2; TRBD1 aligns across 9 bases. V trimming: 5 bases; J trimming: 5 bases; junction bases outside the gene matches: 9. Germline values: CDR1 MNHNS, CDR2 SASEGT. The CDR3 consists of 15 residues. The DNA of the CDR3 is TGTGCCAGCAGTCCCCAACAGGGGGCGTTTTATGGCTACACCTTC. This translates into CASSPQQGAFYGYTF.

The chain employs TRBV7-9 and TRBJ2-7, with a possible D match to TRBD2 (6 bases). This CDR3 spans 13 amino acids. Trimming took 10 bases from V and 3 from J, leaving 16 bases between them. Germline V gives CDR1 SEHNR, CDR2 FQNEAQ (reference sequence). Written as DNA, the CDR3 is TGTGCCACCACACTTTCGGGACTCTACGAGCAGTACTTC. It yields the protein CATTLSGLYEQYF.

J is TRBJ2-5 and V is TRBV7-2; 9 bases fit TRBD2. Germline CDR1 SGHTA, CDR2 FQGNSA. The junction had 6 bases not matched to a gene; V was cut back by 3 bases and J by 1 base. This CDR3 region has 16 residues. As DNA, the CDR3 is TGTGCCAGCAGCTTTTGGGCGGGGGGGTTCCAAGAGACCCAGTACTTC. As protein: CASSFWAGGFQETQYF.

The table lists this clone with a count of one. This chain uses TRBV5-1 with TRBJ1-1; D not resolved. Trimming removed 6 bases from V and 3 bases from J, with 15 bases in between. Germline CDR1 reads SGHRS; CDR2 reads YFSETQ. The CDR3 runs 14 residues. The CDR3 nucleotides read TGCGCCAGCACCAACCCCCGGGGAGACACTGAAGCTTTCTTT. The encoded protein is CASTNPRGDTEAFF.

This clone was counted a few times. This chain joins TRBV29-1 and TRBJ2-3, with unresolved D. Germline CDR1 reads SQVTM; CDR2 reads ANQGSEA. The CDR3 contains 11 residues. The V and J ends lost 5 bases and 4 bases respectively, with 7 bases between them. CDR3 bases: TGCAGCGTTAGATACGCAGATACGCAGTATTTT. This sequence encodes CSVRYADTQYF.

CDR3 sequence reads: CASSEALAGGSSYNEQFF. CDR3 nucleotides: TGTGCCAGCAGTGAAGCGCTAGCGGGAGGTTCCTCCTACAATGAGCAGTTCTTC. The chain carries TRBV25-1 and TRBJ2-1, with 11 bases identical to TRBD2. The CDR3 sequence is 18 residues long. Germline CDR1 reads MGHDK; CDR2 reads SYGVNS. V trimming: 2 bases; J trimming: 0 bases; junction bases outside the gene matches: 6.